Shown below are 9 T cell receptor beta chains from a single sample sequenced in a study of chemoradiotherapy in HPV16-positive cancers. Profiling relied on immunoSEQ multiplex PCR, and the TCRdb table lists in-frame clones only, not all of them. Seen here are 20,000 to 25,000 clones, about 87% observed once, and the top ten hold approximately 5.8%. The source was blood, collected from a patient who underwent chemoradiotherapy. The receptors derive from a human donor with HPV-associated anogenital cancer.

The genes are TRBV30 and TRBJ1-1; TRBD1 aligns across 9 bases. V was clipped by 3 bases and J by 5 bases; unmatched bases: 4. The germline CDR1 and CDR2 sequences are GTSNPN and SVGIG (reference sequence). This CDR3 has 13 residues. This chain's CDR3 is CAWRGQGGTEAFF. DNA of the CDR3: TGTGCCTGGAGGGGACAGGGTGGGACTGAAGCTTTCTTT.

CDR3 loop: CASKETSSGANVLTF. The CDR3 DNA sequence: TGTGCCAGCAAGGAGACTAGCTCTGGGGCCAACGTCCTGACTTTC. The rearrangement uses TRBV7-7 and TRBJ2-6, with D possibly being TRBD2 (6 bases). The CDR3 runs to 15 residues. V dropped 7 bases and J dropped 0 bases, with 10 bases sitting between them. Germline CDR1 reads SSHAT; CDR2 reads FNYEAQ (reference sequence). The full variable domain, its missing parts supplied by reference TRBV7-7 and TRBJ2-6, is GAGVSQSPRYKVTKRGQDVTLRCDPISSHATLYWYQQALGQGPEFLTYFNYEAQPDKSGLPSDRFSAERPEGSISTLTIQRTEQRDSAMYRCASKETSSGANVLTFGAGSRLTVL.

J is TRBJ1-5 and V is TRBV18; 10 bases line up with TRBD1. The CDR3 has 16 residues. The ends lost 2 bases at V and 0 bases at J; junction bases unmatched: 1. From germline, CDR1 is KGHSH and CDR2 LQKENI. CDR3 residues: CASSPGTGVSNQPQHF. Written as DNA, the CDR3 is TGTGCCAGCTCACCAGGGACAGGGGTTAGCAATCAGCCCCAGCATTTT.

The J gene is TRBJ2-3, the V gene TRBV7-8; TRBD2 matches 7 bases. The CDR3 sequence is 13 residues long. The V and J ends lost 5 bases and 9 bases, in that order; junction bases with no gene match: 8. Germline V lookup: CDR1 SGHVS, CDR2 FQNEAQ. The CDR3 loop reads CASSERGVITQYF. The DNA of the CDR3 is TGTGCCAGCAGCGAACGGGGGGTGATCACGCAGTATTTT.

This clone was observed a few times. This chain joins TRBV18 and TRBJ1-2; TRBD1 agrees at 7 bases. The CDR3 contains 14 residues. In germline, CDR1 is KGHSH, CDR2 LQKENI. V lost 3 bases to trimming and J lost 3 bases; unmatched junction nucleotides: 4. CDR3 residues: CASSPRQGDYGYTF. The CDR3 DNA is TGTGCCAGCTCACCCCGACAGGGTGACTATGGCTACACCTTC.

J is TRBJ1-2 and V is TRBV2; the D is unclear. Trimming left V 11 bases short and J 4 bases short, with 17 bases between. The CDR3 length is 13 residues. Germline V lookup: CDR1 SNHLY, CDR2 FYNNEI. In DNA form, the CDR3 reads TGTGCCGGCCGTGGGGATATCGGCTATGGCTACACCTTC. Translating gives CAGRGDIGYGYTF.

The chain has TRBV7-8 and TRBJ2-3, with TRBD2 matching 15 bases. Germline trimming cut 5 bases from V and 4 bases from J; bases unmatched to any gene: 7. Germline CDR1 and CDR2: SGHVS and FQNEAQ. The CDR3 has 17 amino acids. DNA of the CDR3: TGTGCCAGCAGCCCGCGGACTAGCGGGGGGGCGGCAGATACGCAGTATTTT. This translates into CASSPRTSGGAADTQYF.

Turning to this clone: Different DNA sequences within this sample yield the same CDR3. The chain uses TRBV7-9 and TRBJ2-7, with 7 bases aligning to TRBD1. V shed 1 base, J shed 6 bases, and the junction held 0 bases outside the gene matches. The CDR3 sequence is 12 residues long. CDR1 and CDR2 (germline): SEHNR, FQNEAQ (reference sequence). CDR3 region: CASSLDRGEQYV. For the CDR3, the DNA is TGTGCCAGCAGCTTAGACAGGGGCGAGCAGTACGTC.

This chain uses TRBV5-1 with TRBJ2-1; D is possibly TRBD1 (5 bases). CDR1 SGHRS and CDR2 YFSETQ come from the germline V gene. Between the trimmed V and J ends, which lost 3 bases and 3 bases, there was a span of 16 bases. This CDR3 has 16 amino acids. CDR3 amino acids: CASSSIQAHDYNEQFF. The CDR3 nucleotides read TGCGCCAGCAGCTCAATACAGGCCCACGACTACAATGAGCAGTTCTTC.